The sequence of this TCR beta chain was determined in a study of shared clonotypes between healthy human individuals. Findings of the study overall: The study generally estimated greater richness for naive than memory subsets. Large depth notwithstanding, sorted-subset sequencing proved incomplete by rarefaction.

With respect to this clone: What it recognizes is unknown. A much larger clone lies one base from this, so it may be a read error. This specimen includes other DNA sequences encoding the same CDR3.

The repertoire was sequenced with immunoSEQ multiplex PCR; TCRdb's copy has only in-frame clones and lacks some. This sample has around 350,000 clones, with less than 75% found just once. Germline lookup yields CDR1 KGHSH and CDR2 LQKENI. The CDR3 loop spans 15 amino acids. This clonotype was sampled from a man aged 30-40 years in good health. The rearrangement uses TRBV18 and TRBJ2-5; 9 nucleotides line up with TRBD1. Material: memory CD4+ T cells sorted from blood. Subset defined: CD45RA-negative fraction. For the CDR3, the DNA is TGTGCTAGCTCACCAAACAGGGGGCGCTGGGAGACCCAGTACTTC. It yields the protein CASSPNRGRWETQYF.